This T cell receptor (beta chain) was sequenced for a study of identifying expanded T cells in peripheral blood. Germline CDR1 SGHNT, CDR2 YYREEE (reference sequence). There are 14 residues in the CDR3. V gave up 3 bases and J gave up 2 bases, with 11 bases separating them. The assay was immunoSEQ multiplex PCR, and TCRdb's table has in-frame clones only and misses some. The table records around 56,000 clones, around 83% of them present only once. No infections or other immune events were documented during collection. Source material: blood. The receptor was derived from a person between 18 and 75 years old in good health. V and J are TRBV5-4 and TRBJ2-5; D may be TRBD1 (6 bases). This chain's CDR3 is CASSSVTGQETQYF. CDR3 DNA sequence: TGTGCCAGCAGCTCTGTGACAGGACAAGAGACCCAGTACTTC.